Below are 5 T cell receptor beta chains sequenced from a single sample in a study of T cells in Graves' hyperthyroidism and ophthalmopathy (dated by TCRdb to about 2019). Library preparation used multiplex PCR. Sequenced on an Illumina HiSeq 2000. TCR beta CDR3 regions were amplified from RNA transcripts. The TCR CDR3 was subjected to a first round of RT-PCR using the HTBI primer set and the Qiagen OneStep RT-PCR kit. TCRdb trimmed public reads at Q25 via fastp, called clones via MiXCR and kept in-frame beta chains. Every entry covers one CDR3 protein and lists the most common genes and DNA from its rows. Counted in this sample were roughly 420,000 distinct CDR3 sequences; roughly 13% of them appeared once. Clones ranked in the top ten supply approximately 5.8% of the sample. The sequenced material came from blood. Source of these receptors: a woman younger than 30 with Graves' hyperthyroidism.

Only a few counts were recorded for this clonotype. The chain recombines TRBV20-1 with TRBJ2-3; 11 bases agree with TRBD2. V dropped 3 bases and J dropped 0; count of bases not matched to a gene: 8. Germline V lookup: CDR1 DFQATT, CDR2 SNEGSKA (reference sequence). This CDR3 has 17 residues. CDR3 nucleotides: TGCAGTGCTAGGGGGACCGGGACTAGCGGCAGCACAGATACGCAGTATTTT. Translated, it gives CSARGTGTSGSTDTQYF.

The table lists this clonotype with many counts. Written as DNA, the CDR3 is TGTGCCAGCAGTGAAGGGGTAATAGGCTCAGGACAGCCCCAGCATTTT. This encodes CASSEGVIGSGQPQHF. This chain uses TRBV6-1 with TRBJ1-5; D call uncertain. V was pared by 1 base and J by 7 bases, with 17 bases between. This CDR3 is built from 16 residues. Germline CDR1 MNHNS, CDR2 SASEGT.

This clonotype was recorded at least ten times. This chain joins TRBV6-2 or TRBV6-3 and TRBJ1-2, with a tentative D call TRBD1 (5 bases). The V and J ends lost 6 bases and 7 bases respectively, with 21 bases between them. Per the germline V gene, CDR1 is MNHEY and CDR2 is SVGEGT. CDR3 length: 15 residues. CDR3 DNA: TGTGCCAGCAGACCGGCCGGGACCCATCCTTCTGGCTACACCTTC. Its translation is CASRPAGTHPSGYTF.

The V gene is TRBV28, the J gene TRBJ2-3, with TRBD2 identical over 9 bases. The CDR3 runs to 15 residues. Germline CDR1 is MDHEN and CDR2 is SYDVKM. Trimming cost V 10 bases and J 2 bases; bases outside gene matches: 10. CDR3 sequence: CATREPSGDTDTQYF. CDR3 in DNA: TGTGCCACCAGGGAACCTAGCGGGGACACAGATACGCAGTATTTT.

This clonotype was recorded many times. V is TRBV28 and J is TRBJ1-2, with D perhaps TRBD1 (5 bases). The V end was cut by 8 bases, the J end by 8 bases, with 27 bases between. There are 16 residues in the CDR3. CDR1 is MDHEN and CDR2 is SYDVKM in the germline V gene. The CDR3 sequence: CASSFSSPLTVEGYTF. The CDR3 DNA is TGTGCCAGCTCCTTTAGTTCCCCTTTGACAGTGGAGGGCTACACCTTC.